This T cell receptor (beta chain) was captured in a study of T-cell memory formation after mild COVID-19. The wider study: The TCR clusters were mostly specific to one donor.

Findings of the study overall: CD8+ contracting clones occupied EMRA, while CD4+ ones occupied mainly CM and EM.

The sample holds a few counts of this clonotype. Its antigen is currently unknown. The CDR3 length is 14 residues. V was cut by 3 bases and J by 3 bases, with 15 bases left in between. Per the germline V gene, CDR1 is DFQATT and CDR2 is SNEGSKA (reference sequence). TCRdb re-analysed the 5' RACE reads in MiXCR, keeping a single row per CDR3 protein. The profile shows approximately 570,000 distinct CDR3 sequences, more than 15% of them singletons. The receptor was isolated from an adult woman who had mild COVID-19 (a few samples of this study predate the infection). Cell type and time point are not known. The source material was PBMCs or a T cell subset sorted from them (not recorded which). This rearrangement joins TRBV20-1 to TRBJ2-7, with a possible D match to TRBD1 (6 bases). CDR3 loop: CSASFVWDNYEQYF. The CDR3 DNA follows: TGCAGTGCTAGTTTTGTGTGGGACAACTACGAGCAGTACTTC.